The TCR beta chain under discussion was sequenced for a study of blood T cell repertoires in COVID-19. The CDR3 runs to 13 residues. After removal of 8 bases from V and 4 bases from J, the junction contained 6 bases not matched to a gene. Germline-derived CDR1 and CDR2 are GTSNPN and SVGIG (reference sequence). Libraries were prepared by immunoSEQ multiplex PCR; TCRdb keeps only in-frame clonotypes and omits some of them. The sample includes 27,000 or so clones, just over 85% of them seen just once. V gene TRBV30 combines with J gene TRBJ2-7, with 12 bases lining up with TRBD2. Sequences were obtained from peripheral blood. This clonotype was sampled from a human donor in a cohort sampled during active COVID-19. CDR3 residues: CAGTLAGGYEQYF. The CDR3, as DNA: TGTGCCGGAACTCTAGCGGGGGGGTACGAGCAGTACTTC. Combining the CDR3 with reference TRBV30 and TRBJ2-7 gives the whole variable domain SQTIHQWPATLVQPVGSPLSLECTVEGTSNPNLYWYRQAAGRGLQLLFYSVGIGQISSEVPQNLSASRPQDRQFILSSKKLLLSDSGFYLCAGTLAGGYEQYFGPGTRLTVT.